This is a list of T cell receptor beta chains from one sample in a study of T cells in Graves' hyperthyroidism and ophthalmopathy. TCRdb recomputed calls from the multiplex PCR reads with MiXCR, one row per CDR3 protein. This table has some 350,000 distinct CDR3 sequences, roughly 14% appearing once. Sequenced input: blood. These receptors originate from a woman aged 18-29 years with Graves' hyperthyroidism that later progressed to Graves' ophthalmopathy. Each CDR3 is given with its conserved first and last residue. Fields, in order: clone size, D gene, V gene, J gene, CDR3 DNA, CDR3 protein. The D gene is left open where the match is weak. Size tells how often a clone was seen (once, few, many) or the class of an expanded clone, and some rows leave it out.

many	TRBD2	TRBV3-1	TRBJ2-7	TGTGCCAGCAGCCAAGATCGGCGGGAGGACTCCTACGAGCAGTACTTC	CASSQDRREDSYEQYF
many	TRBD1	TRBV5-1	TRBJ1-1	TGCGCCAGCAGCTGGACAGGGCCTTTTTCGGACACTGAAGCTTTCTTT	CASSWTGPFSDTEAFF
many	-	TRBV2	TRBJ2-7	TGTGCCAGCAGTGATACCCCCTACGAGCAGTACTTC	CASSDTPYEQYF
few	-	TRBV20-1	TRBJ1-5	TGCAGTGCTAGAGGTAGGCCAGAGTATCAGCCCCAGCATTTT	CSARGRPEYQPQHF
few	-	TRBV6-2/TRBV6-3	TRBJ2-5	TGTGCCAGCAGTTACGGGCTATCTGGGACCCAGTACTTC	CASSYGLSGTQYF
medium-sized	-	TRBV27	TRBJ2-2	TGTGCCAGCAGTTTCGAGGTTAACACCGGGGAGCTGTTTTTT	CASSFEVNTGELFF
many	-	TRBV29-1	TRBJ2-5	TGCAGCGTTGAAGAGGGGTTTCAAGAGACCCAGTACTTC	CSVEEGFQETQYF
many	TRBD2	TRBV6-1	TRBJ2-3	TGTGCCAGCAGCCAAGCGGGACTAGGCTTCGATACGCAGTATTTT	CASSQAGLGFDTQYF
many	-	TRBV5-1	TRBJ2-1	TGCGCCAGCAGCCCTGAGAGGGGCCACAATGAGCAGTTCTTC	CASSPERGHNEQFF
many	TRBD1	TRBV7-9	TRBJ1-1	TGTGCCAGCAGCTCCGGACAGGTCTGGCCTGAAGCTTTCTTT	CASSSGQVWPEAFF
many	-	TRBV18	TRBJ2-7	TGTGCCAGCTCACCAGCTAGCAATCTCTACGAGCAGTACTTC	CASSPASNLYEQYF
many	-	TRBV29-1	TRBJ1-1	TGCAGCGTCGGTGGGCGGGGGAACACTGAAGCTTTCTTT	CSVGGRGNTEAFF
many	-	TRBV28	TRBJ2-3	TGTGCCAGCGGGGCTCTAGTTGTGGGCACAGATACGCAGTATTTT	CASGALVVGTDTQYF
few	TRBD1	TRBV6-2/TRBV6-3	TRBJ1-2	TGTGCCAGACCGGTCCCGGGACAGGGTGCAAGCTACACCTTC	CARPVPGQGASYTF
many	-	TRBV11-1	TRBJ2-7	TGTGCCAGCAGCCCGGGACGTGACTACGAGCAGTACTTC	CASSPGRDYEQYF
many	-	TRBV19	TRBJ1-2	TGTGCCAGTAGTATCGAGGGGACAACCAGACCCGACTATGGCTACACCTTC	CASSIEGTTRPDYGYTF
many	-	TRBV30	TRBJ1-1	TGTGCCTGGAGGATTGTCCCCACTGAAGCTTTCTTT	CAWRIVPTEAFF
-	-	TRBV4-1	TRBJ2-1	TGCGCCAGCAGCCAAGTGGGACTCTACAATGAGCAGTTCTTC	CASSQVGLYNEQFF
-	-	TRBV20-1	TRBJ1-3	TGCAGTGCTAGAGAACGTTGGGGGAACACCATATATTTT	CSARERWGNTIYF
few	-	TRBV7-9	TRBJ1-5	TGTGCCAGCAGCTTAGGGTTGGAAGACATATGGAGCAATCAGCCCCTGCATTTT	CASSLGLEDIWSNQPLHF
many	TRBD2	TRBV7-2	TRBJ2-7	TGTGCCAGCAGCTTAGAAGCGGGAGAATTCTACGAGCAGTACTTC	CASSLEAGEFYEQYF
many	TRBD2	TRBV20-1	TRBJ2-2	TGCAGTGCTCCAGCGGGGGGCGGGGAGCTGTTTTTT	CSAPAGGGELFF